The 27 T cell receptor beta chains reported below all come from one sample, sequenced in a study of T cell changes during pregnancy in multiple sclerosis. Measured with immunoSEQ multiplex PCR; TCRdb has only the in-frame clones, and not every one. This sample carries 20,000 or so clones, 70% to 90% of them seen once, and the ten largest clones take roughly 5.7%. The sequenced sample was CD8+ T cells from peripheral blood mononuclear cells, obtained in the second trimester of pregnancy. The source of these receptors is a female donor in good health, enrolled as a control in a pregnancy study.

This clone appeared once. The chain combines TRBV27 with TRBJ1-5, with TRBD1 as a possible D gene (6 bases). Germline lookup yields CDR1 MNHEY and CDR2 SMNVEV (reference sequence). The CDR3 loop spans 15 amino acids. The V and J ends lost 2 bases and 1 base respectively, with 9 bases between them. The DNA of the CDR3 is TGTGCCAGCAGTTTAGGGGGGGGCAGCAATCAGCCCCAGCATTTT. It codes for CASSLGGGSNQPQHF.

The V gene is TRBV9, the J gene TRBJ2-7, with 7 bases fitting TRBD1. Losses at the gene ends were 4 bases for V and 0 bases for J; bases not matched to a gene: 7. Germline values: CDR1 SGDLS, CDR2 YYNGEE. CDR3 length: 15 residues. This CDR3 is CASSSRQGSSYEQYF. The CDR3 bases are TGTGCCAGCAGCTCCAGACAGGGAAGCTCCTACGAGCAGTACTTC.

The rearrangement joins TRBV15 to TRBJ1-2, with D possibly TRBD1 on 5 matching bases. V lost 3 bases, J lost 0 bases, and 11 bases lay in between. Germline V lookup: CDR1 LNHNV, CDR2 YYDKDF (reference sequence). The CDR3 is 15 residues long. The CDR3 DNA follows: TGTGCCACCAGCAGGGATAGGGGTGCTAACTATGGCTACACCTTC. This codes for CATSRDRGANYGYTF.

This chain joins TRBV5-1 and TRBJ1-2, with a weak D call TRBD1 (6 bases). Germline CDR1 and CDR2: SGHRS and YFSETQ. This CDR3 is built from 15 residues. Trimming pared 0 bases from V and 5 bases from J, leaving 14 bases between. For the CDR3, the DNA is TGCGCCAGCAGCTTGGCAACAGGGAAGGGGTATGGCTACACCTTC. Its protein product is CASSLATGKGYGYTF.

V usage is TRBV13 and J usage is TRBJ2-1; the D is unclear. Germline V lookup: CDR1 PRHDT, CDR2 FYEKMQ (reference sequence). CDR3 size: 13 residues. V was trimmed by 3 bases and J by 5 bases, leaving 8 bases between them. CDR3 loop: CASSLVTDNEQFF. Here the CDR3 DNA reads TGTGCCAGCAGCTTGGTCACTGACAATGAGCAGTTCTTC.

The chain couples TRBV7-9 to TRBJ1-2, with 10 bases identical to TRBD1. The CDR3 is 16 amino acids. The V gene end was trimmed by 6 bases and the J gene end by 5 bases; junction bases not matched to a gene: 12. CDR1 and CDR2 (germline): SEHNR, FQNEAQ (reference sequence). The CDR3 coding sequence is TGTGCCAGCAGTGACTACTCCGGGACAGGGGATTATGGCTACACCTTC. The encoded protein is CASSDYSGTGDYGYTF.

This chain connects TRBV7-9 to TRBJ2-3; a possible D gene is TRBD2 (6 bases). Germline CDR1 and CDR2: SEHNR and FQNEAQ (reference sequence). Trimming removed 5 bases from V and 5 bases from J, with 17 bases in between. CDR3 size: 15 residues. CDR3 bases: TGTGCCAGCAGCCCCCCGGGACTGGACGGAGATACGCAGTATTTT. Translation gives CASSPPGLDGDTQYF.

The CDR3 nucleotides read TGTGCCAGCAGCGTAGCGGGAGGGCCTGACGAGCAGTACTTC. It translates to CASSVAGGPDEQYF. The genes are TRBV9 and TRBJ2-7, with 8 bases aligning to TRBD2. The CDR3 contains 14 residues. Germline V gives CDR1 SGDLS, CDR2 YYNGEE. With V trimmed by 0 bases and J by 5 bases, 4 bases remained unmatched. Variable domain in full (rest from reference TRBV9 and TRBJ2-7): DSGVTQTPKHLITATGQRVTLRCSPRSGDLSVYWYQQSLDQGLQFLIQYYNGEERAKGNILERFSAQQFPDLHSELNLSSLELGDSALYFCASSVAGGPDEQYFGPGTRLTVT.

The rearrangement links TRBV2 to TRBJ2-7, with no clear D. The V gene's germline CDR1 is SNHLY and CDR2 FYNNEI. Between the trimmed V and J ends, which lost 6 bases and 0 bases, there was a span of 6 bases. The CDR3 covers 12 residues. In nucleotides, the CDR3 is TGTGCCAGCAGCGACTTCTCCTACGAGCAGTACTTC. Its translation: CASSDFSYEQYF. Full variable domain (outside the CDR3, taken from reference TRBV2 and TRBJ2-7): EPEVTQTPSHQVTQMGQEVILRCVPISNHLYFYWYRQILGQKVEFLVSFYNNEISEKSEIFDDQFSVERPDGSNFTLKIRSTKLEDSAMYFCASSDFSYEQYFGPGTRLTVT.

The rearrangement joins TRBV30 to TRBJ2-2; TRBD1 matches at 11 bases. Germline-derived CDR1 and CDR2 are GTSNPN and SVGIG (reference sequence). This CDR3 spans 16 amino acids. V gave up 5 bases and J gave up 2 bases; unmatched junction bases: 7. The CDR3 protein is CAWGQGANLNTGELFF. For the CDR3, the DNA is TGTGCCTGGGGACAGGGGGCAAATCTAAACACCGGGGAGCTGTTTTTT.

This chain connects TRBV10-2 to TRBJ2-2; possibly TRBD1 for D (6 bases). Trimming removed 11 bases at V and 6 bases at J, with 10 bases between. Germline V gene data show CDR1 as WSHSY and CDR2 as SAAADI. The CDR3 is made up of 11 amino acids. CDR3 DNA: TGCGCCGTACAGGGTCCCGGGGAGCTGTTTTTT. It is translated as CAVQGPGELFF.

The chain carries TRBV4-3 and TRBJ2-7; TRBD2 is a possible D gene (6 bases). CDR1 is LGHNA and CDR2 is YSLEER in the germline V gene. V was cut by 0 bases and J by 4 bases, with 16 bases left in between. This CDR3 has 16 residues. CDR3 in amino acids: CASSQDLTGESYEQYF. Here the CDR3 DNA reads TGCGCCAGCAGCCAAGATTTGACGGGAGAGAGTTACGAGCAGTACTTC.

This chain connects TRBV7-3 to TRBJ2-1; no definite D call. Per germline, CDR1 SGHTA and CDR2 FQGTGA. The CDR3 contains 16 residues. V was cut by 2 bases and J by 2 bases, with 13 bases left in between. The CDR3 DNA reads TGTGCCAGCAGCTTAGAGATCGGGTCAGCCTACAATGAGCAGTTCTTC. Protein product: CASSLEIGSAYNEQFF.

The chain is built from TRBV5-4 and TRBJ2-7; 8 bases are a match to TRBD2. Germline lookup yields CDR1 SGHNT and CDR2 YYREEE (reference sequence). V trimming: 4 bases; J trimming: 3 bases; junction bases outside the gene matches: 6. The CDR3 has 14 amino acids. The CDR3 nucleotides are TGTGCCAGCAGCGTAGCGGGAATCGACTACGAGCAGTACTTC. Residues: CASSVAGIDYEQYF.

This chain joins TRBV19 and TRBJ1-5; 8 positions agree with TRBD1. The germline CDR1 and CDR2 sequences are LNHDA and SQIVND (reference sequence). The V gene end was trimmed by 5 bases and the J gene end by 6 bases; junction bases not matched to a gene: 9. This CDR3 comprises 15 residues. The CDR3 DNA follows: TGTGCCAGTAGTTTGGGGACAGGTATGAGTCAGCCCCAGCATTTT. As protein: CASSLGTGMSQPQHF.

The rearrangement uses TRBV9 and TRBJ2-2, with D possibly being TRBD1 (6 bases). The CDR3 runs to 17 residues. Trimming cost V 0 bases and J 3 bases, with 15 bases left between them. Germline CDR1 SGDLS, CDR2 YYNGEE. This chain's CDR3 is CASSVGGPGPYTGELFF. DNA for the CDR3: TGTGCCAGCAGCGTAGGGGGGCCTGGGCCCTACACCGGGGAGCTGTTTTTT.

The chain carries TRBV13 and TRBJ1-4; 10 nucleotides line up with TRBD1. This CDR3 is built from 15 residues. Trimming took 3 bases from V and 8 from J; bases not matched to a gene: 6. Germline V gene lookup returns CDR1 PRHDT and CDR2 FYEKMQ (reference sequence). Here the CDR3 DNA reads TGTGCCAGCAGCTTTTGGGGACAGGGGCCCGAAAAACTGTTTTTT. Protein: CASSFWGQGPEKLFF.

The V gene is TRBV19, the J gene TRBJ2-3; D is unresolved. CDR3 size: 13 residues. The germline V and J ends were trimmed by 3 bases and 5 bases, with 9 bases remaining between them. Looked up from germline, CDR1 is LNHDA and CDR2 is SQIVND (reference sequence). For the CDR3, the DNA is TGTGCCAGTAGTATTGTCGCGGAAGATACGCAGTATTTT. It is translated as CASSIVAEDTQYF.

The rearrangement uses TRBV6-5 and TRBJ2-7; 7 bases agree with TRBD2. CDR3 length: 15 amino acids. The germline gives CDR1 MNHEY, CDR2 SVGAGI. Unmatched junction bases numbered 14, after V lost 7 bases and J lost 5 bases. Here the CDR3 DNA reads TGTGCCAGCACCGATAGGTGGGAGGGCCCCCACGAGCAGTACTTC. As protein: CASTDRWEGPHEQYF.

The rearrangement uses TRBV15 and TRBJ2-7; TRBD2 matches at 15 bases. Germline trimming cut 5 bases from V and 2 bases from J; bases unmatched to any gene: 1. Germline CDR1 LNHNV, CDR2 YYDKDF (reference sequence). The CDR3 is 15 amino acids. The CDR3 is CATSGTSGRPYEQYF. The CDR3 nucleotides are TGTGCCACCAGCGGGACTAGCGGGAGGCCCTACGAGCAGTACTTC.

The sample holds one count of this clone. The chain couples TRBV2 to TRBJ2-3; 7 positions match TRBD2. J gave up 2 bases and V 4 bases, and 12 bases lay outside the gene matches. Germline V gene data show CDR1 as SNHLY and CDR2 as FYNNEI. This CDR3 has 17 amino acids. CDR3 in amino acids: CASSVQMPSGDTDTQYF. In nucleotides, the CDR3 is TGTGCCAGCAGTGTCCAAATGCCTAGCGGTGACACAGATACGCAGTATTTT. Supplemented by reference TRBV2 and TRBJ2-3, the full variable domain reads EPEVTQTPSHQVTQMGQEVILRCVPISNHLYFYWYRQILGQKVEFLVSFYNNEISEKSEIFDDQFSVERPDGSNFTLKIRSTKLEDSAMYFCASSVQMPSGDTDTQYFGPGTRLTVL.

In DNA form, the CDR3 reads TGTGCCAGCACTAACAGGGCCTACGAGCAGTACTTC. This codes for CASTNRAYEQYF. V gene TRBV2 combines with J gene TRBJ2-7; D is perhaps TRBD1 (6 bases). Trimming cost V 7 bases and J 2 bases, with 9 bases left between them. From germline, CDR1 is SNHLY and CDR2 FYNNEI. The CDR3 covers 12 residues. Complete variable domain (other parts from reference TRBV2 and TRBJ2-7): EPEVTQTPSHQVTQMGQEVILRCVPISNHLYFYWYRQILGQKVEFLVSFYNNEISEKSEIFDDQFSVERPDGSNFTLKIRSTKLEDSAMYFCASTNRAYEQYFGPGTRLTVT.

This clone appeared once. The chain's CDR3 is CASTPQGDRGSNEQYF. CDR3 DNA sequence: TGTGCCAGCACTCCCCAAGGGGACAGGGGGTCGAACGAGCAGTACTTC. This chain uses TRBV27 with TRBJ2-7, with 11 nucleotides matching TRBD1. CDR3 length: 16 residues. Germline V gene sequence: CDR1 MNHEY, CDR2 SMNVEV (reference sequence). J was trimmed by 5 bases and V by 7 bases; bases with no gene match: 13.

The chain combines TRBV4-1 with TRBJ2-1; 8 bases are shared with TRBD1. The germline V gene encodes CDR1 MGHRA and CDR2 YSYEKL. The CDR3 sequence is 16 residues long. Trimming took 5 bases from V and 8 from J; bases not matched to a gene: 14. The CDR3 is CASSYIQGAKGDEQFF. CDR3 in DNA: TGCGCCAGCAGCTATATTCAGGGGGCAAAGGGAGATGAGCAGTTCTTC.

The chain links TRBV4-1 to TRBJ2-7, with D perhaps matching TRBD2 (5 bases). CDR3 length: 14 residues. V lost 3 bases and J lost 3, with 12 bases in between. Germline CDR1 reads MGHRA; CDR2 reads YSYEKL. The CDR3: CASSHLSTSYEQYF. The CDR3 DNA reads as TGCGCCAGCAGCCATTTAAGCACTAGCTACGAGCAGTACTTC.

This chain links TRBV21-1 with TRBJ1-3; the table's D call TRBD1 went unverified against the DNA. TRBV21-1 is flagged as a pseudogene. This CDR3 is built from 15 residues. CDR3 in DNA: TGTGCCAGCAGCCCGGACAGTTCCTCTGGAAACACCATATATTTT. It is translated as CASSPDSSSGNTIYF.

The chain links TRBV7-9 to TRBJ2-1, with a possible D match to TRBD1 (6 bases). CDR3 size: 15 residues. CDR1 and CDR2 from the germline V gene are SEHNR and FQNEAQ (reference sequence). V was shortened by 3 bases and J by 9 bases, with 18 bases between the two germline ends. CDR3 nucleotide sequence: TGTGCCAGCAGCTTCCGGGCCCAGGGGAGAGCTGAGCAGTTCTTC. Encoded protein: CASSFRAQGRAEQFF.